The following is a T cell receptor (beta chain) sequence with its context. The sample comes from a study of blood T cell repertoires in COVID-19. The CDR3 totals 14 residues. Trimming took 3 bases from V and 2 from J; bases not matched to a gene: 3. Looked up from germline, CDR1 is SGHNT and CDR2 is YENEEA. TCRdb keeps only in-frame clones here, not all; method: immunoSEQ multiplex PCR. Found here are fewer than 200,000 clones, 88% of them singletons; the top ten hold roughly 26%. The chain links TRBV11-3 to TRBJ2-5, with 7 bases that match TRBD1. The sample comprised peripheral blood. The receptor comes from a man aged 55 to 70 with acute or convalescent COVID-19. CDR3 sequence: CASSFGGQQETQYF. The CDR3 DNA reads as TGTGCCAGCAGCTTTGGGGGACAGCAAGAGACCCAGTACTTC.